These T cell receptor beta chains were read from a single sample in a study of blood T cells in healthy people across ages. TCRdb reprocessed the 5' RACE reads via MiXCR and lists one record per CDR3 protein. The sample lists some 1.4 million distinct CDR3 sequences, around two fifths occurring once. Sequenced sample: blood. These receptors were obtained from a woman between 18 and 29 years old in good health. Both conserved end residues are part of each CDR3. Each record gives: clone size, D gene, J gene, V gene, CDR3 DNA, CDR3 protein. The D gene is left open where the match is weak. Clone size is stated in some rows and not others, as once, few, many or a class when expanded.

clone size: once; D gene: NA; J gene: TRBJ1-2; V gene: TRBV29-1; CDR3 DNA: TGCAGCGTCCCACAAGTTGCTTGGGGCTACACCTTC; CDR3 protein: CSVPQVAWGYTF
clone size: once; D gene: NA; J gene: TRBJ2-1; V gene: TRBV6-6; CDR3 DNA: TGTGCCAGCAGCCGAGGGACCTGGGCCTACAATGAGCAGTTCTTC; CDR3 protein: CASSRGTWAYNEQFF
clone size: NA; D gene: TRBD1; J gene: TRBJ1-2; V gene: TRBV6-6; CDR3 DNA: TGTGCCAGCAGTCCCCGGGACAGGGTCCTGGATGGCTACACCTTC; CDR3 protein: CASSPRDRVLDGYTF
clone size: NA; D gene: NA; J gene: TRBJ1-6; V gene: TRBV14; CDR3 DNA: TGTGCCAGCAGCCAAGATCGGCAGACTTATAATTCACCCCTCCACTTT; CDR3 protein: CASSQDRQTYNSPLHF
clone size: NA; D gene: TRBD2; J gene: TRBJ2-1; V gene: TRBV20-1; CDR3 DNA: TGCAGTGCCATAGCGGGCGTCTACAATGAGCAGTTCTTC; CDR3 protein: CSAIAGVYNEQFF
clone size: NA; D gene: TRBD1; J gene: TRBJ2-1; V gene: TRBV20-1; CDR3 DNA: TGCAGTGCTAGAAGGACCAGGGGGGAGCAGTTCTTC; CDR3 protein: CSARRTRGEQFF
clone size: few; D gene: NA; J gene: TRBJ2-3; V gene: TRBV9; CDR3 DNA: TGTGCCAGCAGCCCCCCAGGCCCTCGGGCAGATACGCAGTATTTT; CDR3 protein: CASSPPGPRADTQYF
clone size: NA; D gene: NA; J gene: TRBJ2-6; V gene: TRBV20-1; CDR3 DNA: TGCAGTGCCGGGGTGACAGAAAGCTCTGGGGCCAACGTCCTGACTTTC; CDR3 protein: CSAGVTESSGANVLTF
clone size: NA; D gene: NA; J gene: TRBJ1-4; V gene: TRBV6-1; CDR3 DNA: TGTGCCAGCAGTCGGGTCGGACGTCTTAATGAAAAACTGTTTTTT; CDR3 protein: CASSRVGRLNEKLFF
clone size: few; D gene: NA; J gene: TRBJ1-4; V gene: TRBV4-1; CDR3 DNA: TGCGCCAGCGCTGATGCTTTTGGGGAAAAACTGTTTTTT; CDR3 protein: CASADAFGEKLFF
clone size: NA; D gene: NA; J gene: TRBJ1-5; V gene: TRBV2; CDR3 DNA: TGTGCCAGCAGCGCTCAGGTCGGAACTAGACAGCCCCAGCATTTT; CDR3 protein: CASSAQVGTRQPQHF
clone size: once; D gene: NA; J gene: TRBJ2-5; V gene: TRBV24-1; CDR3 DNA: TGTGCCACCAGTGTCGGGGGCGAGGAGACCCAGTACTTC; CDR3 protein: CATSVGGEETQYF
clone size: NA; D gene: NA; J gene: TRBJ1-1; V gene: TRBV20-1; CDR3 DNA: TGCAGTGCTAGGATGGGGGGCATGAACACTGAAGCTTTCTTT; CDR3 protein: CSARMGGMNTEAFF
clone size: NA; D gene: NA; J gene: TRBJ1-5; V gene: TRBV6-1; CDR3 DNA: TGTGCCAGCAGTGAAGTGTCGCAGCCCCAGCATTTT; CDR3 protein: CASSEVSQPQHF
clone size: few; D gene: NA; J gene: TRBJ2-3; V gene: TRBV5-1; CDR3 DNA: TGCGCCAGCAGACTAACGAAGGGCACAGATACGCAGTATTTT; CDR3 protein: CASRLTKGTDTQYF
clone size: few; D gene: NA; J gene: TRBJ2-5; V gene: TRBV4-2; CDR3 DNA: TGTGCCAGCAGCCAAACGACGAGGGAGACCCAGTACTTC; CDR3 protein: CASSQTTRETQYF
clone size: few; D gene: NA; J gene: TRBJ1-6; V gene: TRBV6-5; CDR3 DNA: TGTGCCAGCAGTAACCAGGGCTATAATTCACCCCTCCACTTT; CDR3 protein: CASSNQGYNSPLHF
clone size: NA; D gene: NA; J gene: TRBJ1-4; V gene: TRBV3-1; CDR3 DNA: TGTGCCAGCAGCCCCCTTACAGGGAATGAAAAACTGTTTTTT; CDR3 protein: CASSPLTGNEKLFF
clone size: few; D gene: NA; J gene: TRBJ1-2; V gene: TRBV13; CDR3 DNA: TGTGCCAGCAGCGTCCGGGGGGCGGCCGTTAACTATGGCTACACCTTC; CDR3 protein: CASSVRGAAVNYGYTF
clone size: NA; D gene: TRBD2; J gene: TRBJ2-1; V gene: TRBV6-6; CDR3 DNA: TGTGCCAGCGGATCAAGAAGCGGGAGCTCCTACAATGAGCAGTTCTTC; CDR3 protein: CASGSRSGSSYNEQFF
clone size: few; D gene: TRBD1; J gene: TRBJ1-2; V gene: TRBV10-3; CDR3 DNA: TGTGCCATCAGAGACAGGGATTCTAACTATGGCTACACCTTC; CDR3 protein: CAIRDRDSNYGYTF
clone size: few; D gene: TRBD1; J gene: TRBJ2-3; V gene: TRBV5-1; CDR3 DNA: TGCGCCAGCAGCCGGGGACAGGGGGCAGATACGCAGTATTTT; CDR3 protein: CASSRGQGADTQYF
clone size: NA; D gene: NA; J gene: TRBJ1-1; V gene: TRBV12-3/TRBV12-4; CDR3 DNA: TGTGCCAGCAGTCAACATAGTAACACTGAAGCTTTCTTT; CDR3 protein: CASSQHSNTEAFF
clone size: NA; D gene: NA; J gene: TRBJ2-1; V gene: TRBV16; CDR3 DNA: TGTGCCAGCAGCCAATCGGCCAATTACAATGAGCAGTTCTTC; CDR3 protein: CASSQSANYNEQFF
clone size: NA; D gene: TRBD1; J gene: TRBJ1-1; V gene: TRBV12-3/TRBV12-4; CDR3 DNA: TGTGCCAGCAGCCGGGGACAGTCCCCCACTGAAGCTTTCTTT; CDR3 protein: CASSRGQSPTEAFF
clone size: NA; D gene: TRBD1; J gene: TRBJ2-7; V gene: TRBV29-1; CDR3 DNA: TGCAGCGTCCTGACAGGGCGCTCCTACGAGCAGTACTTC; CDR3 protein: CSVLTGRSYEQYF
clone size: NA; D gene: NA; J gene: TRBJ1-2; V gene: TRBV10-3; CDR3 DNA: TGTGCCATCAGTGAGTCGGACAGTCCGAGGTACACCTTC; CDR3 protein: CAISESDSPRYTF
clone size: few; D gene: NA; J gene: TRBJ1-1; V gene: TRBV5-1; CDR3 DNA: TGCGCCAGCAGCTTGGAAGGGGCCCGCCGGGGGAACACTGAAGCTTTCTTT; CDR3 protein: CASSLEGARRGNTEAFF
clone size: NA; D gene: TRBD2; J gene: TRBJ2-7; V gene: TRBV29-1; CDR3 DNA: TGCAGCGCAATGATAGCGGGAGGGAGCGCCGAGCAGTACTTC; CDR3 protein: CSAMIAGGSAEQYF
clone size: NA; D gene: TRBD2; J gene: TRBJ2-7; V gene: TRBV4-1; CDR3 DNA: TGCGCCAGCAGCCAACGGGGACTAGCGGGAGGGTTCTACGAGCAGTACTTC; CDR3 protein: CASSQRGLAGGFYEQYF
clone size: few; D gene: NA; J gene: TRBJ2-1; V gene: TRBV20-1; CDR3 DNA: TGCAGTGCTGCCCGGGAGCGAGGGAATGAGCAGTTCTTC; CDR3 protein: CSAARERGNEQFF
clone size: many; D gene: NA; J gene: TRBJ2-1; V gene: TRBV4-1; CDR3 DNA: TGCGCCAGCAGGGCGGCATCCTACAATGAGCAGTTCTTC; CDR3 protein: CASRAASYNEQFF
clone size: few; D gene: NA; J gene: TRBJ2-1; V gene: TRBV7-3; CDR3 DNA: TGTGCCAGCAGCTTATTGGGCTCCGGTGAGCAGTTCTTC; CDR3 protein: CASSLLGSGEQFF
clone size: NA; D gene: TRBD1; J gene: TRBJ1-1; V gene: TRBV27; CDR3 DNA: TGTGCCAGCCTTATAGGGGGCGTAGGGACTGAAGCTTTCTTT; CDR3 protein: CASLIGGVGTEAFF
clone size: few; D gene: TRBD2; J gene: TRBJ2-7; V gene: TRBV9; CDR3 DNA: TGTGCCAGCAGCACGAGCGGGACGGTTGCGAACGAGCAGTACTTC; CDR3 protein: CASSTSGTVANEQYF
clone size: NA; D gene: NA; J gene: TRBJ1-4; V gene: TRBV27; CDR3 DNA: TGTGCCAGCAGCCCATACAGGGCAGCTAATGAAAAACTGTTTTTT; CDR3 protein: CASSPYRAANEKLFF
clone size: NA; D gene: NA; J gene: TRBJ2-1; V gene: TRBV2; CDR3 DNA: TGTGCCAGCAGTGAAACCCTCGACGGGTTTTACAATGAGCAGTTCTTC; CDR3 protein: CASSETLDGFYNEQFF
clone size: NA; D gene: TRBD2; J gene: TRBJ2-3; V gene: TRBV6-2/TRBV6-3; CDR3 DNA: TGTGCCAGCAACCCGGCTAGCGGGAGAAGCACAGATACGCAGTATTTT; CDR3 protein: CASNPASGRSTDTQYF
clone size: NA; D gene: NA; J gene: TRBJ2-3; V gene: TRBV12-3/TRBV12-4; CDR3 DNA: TGTGCCAGCCTGAGTCTAGCATGGGATACGCAGTATTTT; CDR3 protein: CASLSLAWDTQYF
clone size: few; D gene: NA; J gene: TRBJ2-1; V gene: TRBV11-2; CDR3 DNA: TGTGCCAGCACATCTAGCTTGGGGTACAATGAGCAGTTCTTC; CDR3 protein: CASTSSLGYNEQFF
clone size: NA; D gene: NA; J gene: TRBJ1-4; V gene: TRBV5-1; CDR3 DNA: TGCGCCAGCAGCCTGGGGATTGACGCCGGTTTGGAAAAACTGTTTTTT; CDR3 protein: CASSLGIDAGLEKLFF
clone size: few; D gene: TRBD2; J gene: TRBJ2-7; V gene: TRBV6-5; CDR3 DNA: TGTGCCAGCAGTTACTCTATCCAGCGGGGGGTCTACGAGCAGTACTTC; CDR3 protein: CASSYSIQRGVYEQYF
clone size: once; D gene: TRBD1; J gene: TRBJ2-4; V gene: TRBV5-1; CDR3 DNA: TGCGCCAGCCCGACAGGGCCCGGGGCCAAAAACATTCAGTACTTC; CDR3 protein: CASPTGPGAKNIQYF
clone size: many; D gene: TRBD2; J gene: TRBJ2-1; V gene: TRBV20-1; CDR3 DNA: TGCAGTGCTAGAGATGGGACTAGCGGGAGCAATGAGCAGTTCTTC; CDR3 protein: CSARDGTSGSNEQFF
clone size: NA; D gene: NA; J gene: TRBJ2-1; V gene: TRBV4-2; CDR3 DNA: TGTGCCAGCAGCCGGCTCGGGGCCCAGTTCGGCAATGAGCAGTTCTTC; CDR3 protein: CASSRLGAQFGNEQFF
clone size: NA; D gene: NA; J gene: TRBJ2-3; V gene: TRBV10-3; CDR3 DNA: TGTGCCATCATGGGGGGACAGACTAGCACAGATACGCAGTATTTT; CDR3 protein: CAIMGGQTSTDTQYF
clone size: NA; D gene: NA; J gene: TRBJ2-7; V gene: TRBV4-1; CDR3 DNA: TGCGCCAGCAGCCAGTTGGGGCGGAAGGCCTACAATGAGCAGTACTTC; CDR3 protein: CASSQLGRKAYNEQYF
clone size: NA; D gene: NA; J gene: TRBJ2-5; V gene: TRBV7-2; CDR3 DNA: TGTGCCAGCAGCTTATCGGCAGGGTCGCAAGAGACCCAGTACTTC; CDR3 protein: CASSLSAGSQETQYF
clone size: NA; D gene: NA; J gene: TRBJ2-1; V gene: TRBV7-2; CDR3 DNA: TGTGCCAGCAGCGTCCTGAGGTCCAATGAGCAGTTCTTC; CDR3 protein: CASSVLRSNEQFF
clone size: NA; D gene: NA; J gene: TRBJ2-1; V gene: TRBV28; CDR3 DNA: TGTGCCAGCAGTTTAGCCTGGGGGCCAAAAGAGGGTGAGCAGTTCTTC; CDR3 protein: CASSLAWGPKEGEQFF
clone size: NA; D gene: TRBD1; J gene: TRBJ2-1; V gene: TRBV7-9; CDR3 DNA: TGCGCCAGCAGCTCGGATCATGTGAGGACAGGACTCCCTTCCTACAATGAGCAGTTCTTC; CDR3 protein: CASSSDHVRTGLPSYNEQFF
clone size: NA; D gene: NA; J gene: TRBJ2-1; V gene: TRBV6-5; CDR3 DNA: TGTGCCAGCAGTTACCAACGTGACAGAGACCACAATGAGCAGTTCTTC; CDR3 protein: CASSYQRDRDHNEQFF
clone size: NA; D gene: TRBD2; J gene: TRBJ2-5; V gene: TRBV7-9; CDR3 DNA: TGTGCCAGCAGGGACGGACTAGGGGCCAATGAGCAGTACTTC; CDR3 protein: CASRDGLGANEQYF
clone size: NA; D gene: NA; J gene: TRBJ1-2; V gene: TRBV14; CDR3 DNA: TGTGCCAGCAGCCAGGAACAGGGAAATGGCTACACCTTC; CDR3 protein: CASSQEQGNGYTF
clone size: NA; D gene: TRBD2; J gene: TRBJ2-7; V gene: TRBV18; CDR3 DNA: TGTGCCAGCTCACCACTCATACTAGCGGGAGGGATCGAGCAGTACTTC; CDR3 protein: CASSPLILAGGIEQYF